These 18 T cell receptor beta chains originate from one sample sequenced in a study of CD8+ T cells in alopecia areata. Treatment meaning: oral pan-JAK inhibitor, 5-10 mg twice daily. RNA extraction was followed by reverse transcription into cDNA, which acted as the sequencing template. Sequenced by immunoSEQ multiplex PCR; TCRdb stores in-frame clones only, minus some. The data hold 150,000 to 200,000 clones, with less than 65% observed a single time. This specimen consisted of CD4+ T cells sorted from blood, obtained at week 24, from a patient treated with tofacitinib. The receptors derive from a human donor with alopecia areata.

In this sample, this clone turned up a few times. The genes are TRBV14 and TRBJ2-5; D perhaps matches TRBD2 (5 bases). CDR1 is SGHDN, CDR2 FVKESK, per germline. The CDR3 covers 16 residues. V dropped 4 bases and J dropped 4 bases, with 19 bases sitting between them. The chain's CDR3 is CASSRGLNLLGETQYF. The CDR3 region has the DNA TGTGCCAGCAGCCGAGGGCTGAACTTACTGGGAGAGACCCAGTACTTC.

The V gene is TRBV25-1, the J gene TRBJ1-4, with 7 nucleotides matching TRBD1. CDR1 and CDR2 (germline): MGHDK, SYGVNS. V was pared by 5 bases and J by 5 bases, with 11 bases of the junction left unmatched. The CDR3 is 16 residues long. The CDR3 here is CASSSLRGGANEKLFF. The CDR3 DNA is TGTGCCAGCAGTTCCTTGCGAGGGGGCGCGAATGAAAAACTGTTTTTT.

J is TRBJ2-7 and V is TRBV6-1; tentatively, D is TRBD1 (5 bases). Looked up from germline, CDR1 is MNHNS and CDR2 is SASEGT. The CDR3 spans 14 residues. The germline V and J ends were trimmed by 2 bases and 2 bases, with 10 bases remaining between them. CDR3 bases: TGTGCCAGCAGTGAACAAGGACATCCCTACGAGCAGTACTTC. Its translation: CASSEQGHPYEQYF.

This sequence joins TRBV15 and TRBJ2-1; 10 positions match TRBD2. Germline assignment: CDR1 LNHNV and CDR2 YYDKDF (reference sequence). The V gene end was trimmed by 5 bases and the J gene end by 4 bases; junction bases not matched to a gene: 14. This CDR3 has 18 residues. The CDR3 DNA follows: TGTGCCACCAGCCCCCGGGGGCTAGCGGGGGCAGGTTACAATGAGCAGTTCTTC. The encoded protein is CATSPRGLAGAGYNEQFF. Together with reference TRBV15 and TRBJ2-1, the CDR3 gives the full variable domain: DAMVIQNPRYQVTQFGKPVTLSCSQTLNHNVMYWYQQKSSQAPKLLFHYYDKDFNNEADTPDNFQSRRPNTSFCFLDIRSPGLGDTAMYLCATSPRGLAGAGYNEQFFGPGTRLTVL.

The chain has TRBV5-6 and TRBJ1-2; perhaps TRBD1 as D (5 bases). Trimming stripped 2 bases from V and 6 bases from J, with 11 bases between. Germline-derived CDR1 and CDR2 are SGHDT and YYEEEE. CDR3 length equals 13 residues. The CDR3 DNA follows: TGTGCCAGCAGCTTTTCGGGGGAACATGGCTACACCTTC. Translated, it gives CASSFSGEHGYTF.

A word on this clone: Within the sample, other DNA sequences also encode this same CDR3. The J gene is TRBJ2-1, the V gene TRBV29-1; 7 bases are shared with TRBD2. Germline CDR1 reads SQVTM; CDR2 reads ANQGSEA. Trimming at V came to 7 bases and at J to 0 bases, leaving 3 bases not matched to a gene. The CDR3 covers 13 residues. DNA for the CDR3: TGCAGCGGGGGGGGTCGCTCCTACAATGAGCAGTTCTTC. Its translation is CSGGGRSYNEQFF.

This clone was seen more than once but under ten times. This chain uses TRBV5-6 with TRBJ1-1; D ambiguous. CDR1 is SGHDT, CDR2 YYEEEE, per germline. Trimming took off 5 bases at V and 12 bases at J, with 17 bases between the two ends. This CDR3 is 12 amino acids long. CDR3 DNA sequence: TGTGCCAGCAGTTCGATCCAATTCTCCCCTTTCTTT. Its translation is CASSSIQFSPFF. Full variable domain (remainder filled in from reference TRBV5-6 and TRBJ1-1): DAGVTQSPTHLIKTRGQQVTLRCSPKSGHDTVSWYQQALGQGPQFIFQYYEEEERQRGNFPDRFSGHQFPNYSSELNVNALLLGDSALYLCASSSIQFSPFFGQGTRLTVV.

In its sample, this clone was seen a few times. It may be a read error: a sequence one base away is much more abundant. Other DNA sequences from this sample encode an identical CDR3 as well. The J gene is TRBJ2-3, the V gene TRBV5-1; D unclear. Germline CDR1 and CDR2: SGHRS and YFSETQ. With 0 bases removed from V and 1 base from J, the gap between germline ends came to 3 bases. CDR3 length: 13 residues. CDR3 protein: CASSLEGTDTQYF. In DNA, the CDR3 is TGCGCCAGCAGCTTGGAGGGCACAGATACGCAGTATTTT.

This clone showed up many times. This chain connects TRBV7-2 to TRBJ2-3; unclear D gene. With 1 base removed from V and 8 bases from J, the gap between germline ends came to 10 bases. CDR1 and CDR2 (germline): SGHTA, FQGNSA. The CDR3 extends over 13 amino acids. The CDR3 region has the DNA TGTGCCAGCAGCTTAGTATCGCTGGCTACGCAGTATTTT. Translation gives CASSLVSLATQYF. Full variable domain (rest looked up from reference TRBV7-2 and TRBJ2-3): GAGVSQSPSNKVTEKGKDVELRCDPISGHTALYWYRQSLGQGLEFLIYFQGNSAPDKSGLPSDRFSAERTGGSVSTLTIQRTQQEDSAVYLCASSLVSLATQYFGPGTRLTVL.

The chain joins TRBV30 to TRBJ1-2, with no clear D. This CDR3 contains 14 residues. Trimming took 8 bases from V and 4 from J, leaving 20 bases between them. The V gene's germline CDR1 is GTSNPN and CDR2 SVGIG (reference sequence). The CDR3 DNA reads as TGTGCCAGTGGACTAGTCCCAGACCGCTATGGCTACACCTTC. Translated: CASGLVPDRYGYTF.

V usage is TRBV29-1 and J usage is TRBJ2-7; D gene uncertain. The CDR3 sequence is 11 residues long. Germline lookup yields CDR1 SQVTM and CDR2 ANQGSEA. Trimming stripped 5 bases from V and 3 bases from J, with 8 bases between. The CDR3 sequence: CSVFNSYEQYF. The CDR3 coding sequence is TGCAGCGTTTTCAACAGCTACGAGCAGTACTTC.

The CDR3 here is CASSRRRDSSYEQYF. DNA for the CDR3: TGCGCCAGCAGCCGGAGACGGGACAGCTCCTACGAGCAGTACTTC. This chain uses TRBV4-3 with TRBJ2-7; the match to TRBD1 covers 7 bases. CDR3 length: 15 residues. Germline V gene data show CDR1 as LGHNA and CDR2 as YSLEER. The trim removed 4 bases at V and 0 bases at J, leaving 6 bases unmatched.

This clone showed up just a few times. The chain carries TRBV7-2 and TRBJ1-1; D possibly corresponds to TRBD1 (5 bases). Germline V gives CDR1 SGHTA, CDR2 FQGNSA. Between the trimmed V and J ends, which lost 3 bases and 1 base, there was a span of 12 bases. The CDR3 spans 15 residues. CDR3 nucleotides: TGTGCCAGCAGCTTCCCCAAAACAGGGAACACTGAAGCTTTCTTT. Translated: CASSFPKTGNTEAFF. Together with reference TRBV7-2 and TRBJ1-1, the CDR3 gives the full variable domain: GAGVSQSPSNKVTEKGKDVELRCDPISGHTALYWYRQSLGQGLEFLIYFQGNSAPDKSGLPSDRFSAERTGGSVSTLTIQRTQQEDSAVYLCASSFPKTGNTEAFFGQGTRLTVV.

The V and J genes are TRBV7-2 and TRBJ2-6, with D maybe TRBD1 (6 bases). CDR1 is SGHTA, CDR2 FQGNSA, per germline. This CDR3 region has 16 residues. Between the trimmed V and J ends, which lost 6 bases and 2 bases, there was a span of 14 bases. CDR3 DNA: TGTGCCAGCAGTCTTACAGGGTGGGCTGGGGCCAACGTCCTGACTTTC. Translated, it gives CASSLTGWAGANVLTF.

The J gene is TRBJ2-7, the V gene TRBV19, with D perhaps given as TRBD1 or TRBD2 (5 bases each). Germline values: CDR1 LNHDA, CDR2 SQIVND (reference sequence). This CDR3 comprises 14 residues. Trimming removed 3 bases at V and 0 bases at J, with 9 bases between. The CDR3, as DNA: TGTGCCAGTAGTATCCCGGGACGCTCCTACGAGCAGTACTTC. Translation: CASSIPGRSYEQYF.

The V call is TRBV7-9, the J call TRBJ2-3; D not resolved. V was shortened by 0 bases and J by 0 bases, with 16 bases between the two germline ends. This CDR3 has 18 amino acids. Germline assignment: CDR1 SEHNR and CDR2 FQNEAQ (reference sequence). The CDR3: CASSLAAGRPYSTDTQYF. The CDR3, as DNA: TGTGCCAGCAGCTTAGCGGCCGGGCGCCCGTATAGCACAGATACGCAGTATTTT.

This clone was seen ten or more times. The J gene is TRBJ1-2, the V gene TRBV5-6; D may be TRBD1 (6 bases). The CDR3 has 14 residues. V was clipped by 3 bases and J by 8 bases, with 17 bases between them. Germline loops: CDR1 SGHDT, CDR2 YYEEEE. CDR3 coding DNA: TGTGCCAGCAGCTGGGGACATGGGGCAGGGGGCTACACCTTC. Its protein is CASSWGHGAGGYTF.

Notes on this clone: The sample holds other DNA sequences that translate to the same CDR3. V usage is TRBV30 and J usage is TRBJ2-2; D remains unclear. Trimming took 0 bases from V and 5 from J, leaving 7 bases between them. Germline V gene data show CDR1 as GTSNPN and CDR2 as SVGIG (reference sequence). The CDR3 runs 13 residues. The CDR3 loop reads CAWSVLLTGELFF. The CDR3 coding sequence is TGTGCCTGGAGTGTATTGTTGACCGGGGAGCTGTTTTTT.